This T cell receptor (beta chain) was captured by sequencing in a study of spatial heterogeneity in lung cancer. For the study at large: Each time, sequencing found more beta-chain sequences than alpha-chain sequences.

Stated time point: sample taken at primary tumor resection. Tumor, nontumor lung or frozen PBMC supplied whole RNA that was sequenced unsorted. Donors were over 70 untreated early-stage non-small cell lung cancer patients. CDR3 length equals 11 residues. Germline V gene sequence: CDR1 KGHSH, CDR2 LQKENI. The V gene lost 3 bases and the J gene lost 1 base, with 0 bases spanning the gap. Ten or more counts support this clonotype. Its antigen remains unknown. One entry per CDR3 protein results from TCRdb running MiXCR on the 5' RACE reads. The sample holds about 48,000 distinct CDR3 sequences, roughly 5.7% seen once. Notes on the study in general: Whereas they appeared in blood less at follow-up, ubiquitous expanded tumor TCRs appeared there more at resection.

The source material was PBMCs, sampled at surgery. The source is a male donor with early-stage non-small cell lung cancer. The chain joins TRBV18 to TRBJ2-5, with no clear D. Here the CDR3 reads CASSPQETQYF. The CDR3 region has the DNA TGTGCCAGCTCACCCCAAGAGACCCAGTACTTC.